The 8 T cell receptor beta chains given below trace back to one sample, sequenced in a study of regulatory T cells in long-lasting Graves disease. Assembly of TCR beta libraries relied on iRepertoire HTBI primers together with Arm-PCR of CDR3 regions. TCRdb recomputed calls from the multiplex PCR reads with MiXCR, one row per CDR3 protein. The sample consists of some 420,000 distinct CDR3 sequences, about 22% of them appearing once. Time point defined: persistent/refractory GD, antithyroid drugs over 5 years with positive TRAb. The TCR library was made from RNA extracted from PBMCs. This sample comprised peripheral blood mononuclear cells (PBMCs), obtained when the disease was refractory, from a patient treated with antithyroid drugs. The receptors shown here come from a female donor with Graves disease.

This clonotype was detected only a few times. This chain links TRBV20-1 with TRBJ2-7; TRBD2 might be the D (5 bases). The CDR3 totals 15 residues. The V end lost 0 bases, the J end lost 3 bases, and 15 bases lay between the germline ends. Germline lookup yields CDR1 DFQATT and CDR2 SNEGSKA (reference sequence). The CDR3 here is CSARDVAGWHYEQYF. CDR3 sequence (DNA): TGCAGTGCTAGAGATGTTGCGGGTTGGCACTACGAGCAGTACTTC.

This clonotype was seen a single time. The chain uses TRBV30 and TRBJ2-7; a weak D match, TRBD1 (5 bases). Trimming stripped 2 bases from V and 2 bases from J, with 10 bases between. Looked up from germline, CDR1 is GTSNPN and CDR2 is SVGIG (reference sequence). The CDR3 spans 13 residues. The CDR3 is CAWSRQLTYEQYF. In DNA form, the CDR3 reads TGTGCCTGGAGTCGACAGCTGACCTACGAGCAGTACTTC.

V is TRBV28 and J is TRBJ1-2; 10 positions match TRBD1. The germline gives CDR1 MDHEN, CDR2 SYDVKM. The J segment lost 4 bases and the V segment lost 6 bases, leaving 11 bases of the junction unmatched. This CDR3 comprises 16 residues. CDR3 sequence (DNA): TGTGCCAGCAGCTCGGGACAGGGGAGTCAGGGCTATGGCTACACCTTC. Amino acid sequence: CASSSGQGSQGYGYTF.

This clonotype has only a few counts. The chain employs TRBV20-1 and TRBJ2-1; D unresolved. Trimming took 6 bases from V and 6 from J, leaving 18 bases between them. This CDR3 contains 14 residues. CDR1 and CDR2 (germline): DFQATT, SNEGSKA (reference sequence). CDR3 sequence: CSAEWGLRLNEQFF. The CDR3 DNA follows: TGCAGTGCCGAATGGGGTCTCCGCCTCAATGAGCAGTTCTTC.

In the case of this clonotype: This may come from a read error, since a much larger clone is one base off. The J gene is TRBJ2-2, the V gene TRBV12-5; 7 bases fit TRBD1. Germline assignment: CDR1 LGHNT and CDR2 FRNRAP. CDR3 length: 17 amino acids. With 2 bases clipped from V and 2 bases from J, the junction kept 8 bases outside the gene matches. CDR3 sequence reads: CASGLLTGQRNTGELFF. The CDR3 nucleotides are TGTGCTAGTGGTTTGCTGACAGGGCAGAGAAACACCGGGGAGCTGTTTTTT.

The chain is built from TRBV20-1 and TRBJ2-5; 9 bases are shared with TRBD1. Trimming at V came to 3 bases and at J to 7 bases, leaving 12 bases not matched to a gene. CDR3 length equals 15 residues. CDR1 is DFQATT, CDR2 SNEGSKA, per germline (reference sequence). The CDR3 region has the DNA TGCAGTGCTAGGGACAGGGGACCTGAGAGAGGGACCCAGTACTTC. Translating it yields CSARDRGPERGTQYF.

The rearrangement joins TRBV5-1 to TRBJ1-6; unclear D gene. CDR1 SGHRS and CDR2 YFSETQ come from the germline V gene. CDR3 length: 14 amino acids. V was pared by 1 base and J by 8 bases, with 10 bases between. The CDR3 nucleotides read TGCGCCAGCAGCTTGACTTGGGTAGATTCACCCCTCCACTTT. Translated: CASSLTWVDSPLHF.

This clonotype was found many times. V gene TRBV2 combines with J gene TRBJ1-5, with 8 bases matching TRBD1. The ends lost 11 bases at V and 6 bases at J; junction bases unmatched: 12. Germline CDR1 SNHLY, CDR2 FYNNEI. The CDR3 is made up of 14 amino acids. The CDR3 DNA follows: TGTGCCTGTCAAATAGGACAGGGCGGTCAGCCCCAGCATTTT. Amino acids: CACQIGQGGQPQHF.